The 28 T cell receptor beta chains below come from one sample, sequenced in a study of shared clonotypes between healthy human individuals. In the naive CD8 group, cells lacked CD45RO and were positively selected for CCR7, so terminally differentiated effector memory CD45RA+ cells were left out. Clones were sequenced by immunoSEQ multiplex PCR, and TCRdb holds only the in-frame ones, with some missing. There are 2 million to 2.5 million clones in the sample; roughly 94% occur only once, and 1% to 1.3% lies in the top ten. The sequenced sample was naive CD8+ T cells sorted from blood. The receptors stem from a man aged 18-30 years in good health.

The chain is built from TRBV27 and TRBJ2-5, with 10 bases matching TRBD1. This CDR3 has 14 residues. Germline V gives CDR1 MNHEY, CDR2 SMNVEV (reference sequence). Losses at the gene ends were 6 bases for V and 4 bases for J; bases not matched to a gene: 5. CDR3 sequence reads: CASRPTGGPETQYF. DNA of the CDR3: TGTGCCAGCAGGCCGACAGGGGGCCCAGAGACCCAGTACTTC.

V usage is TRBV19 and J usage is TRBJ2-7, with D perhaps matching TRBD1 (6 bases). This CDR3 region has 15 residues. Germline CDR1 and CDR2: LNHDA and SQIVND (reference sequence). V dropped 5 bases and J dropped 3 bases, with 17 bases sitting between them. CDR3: CASSVGVGHSYEQYF. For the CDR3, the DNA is TGTGCCAGTAGTGTCGGGGTGGGACATAGCTACGAGCAGTACTTC.

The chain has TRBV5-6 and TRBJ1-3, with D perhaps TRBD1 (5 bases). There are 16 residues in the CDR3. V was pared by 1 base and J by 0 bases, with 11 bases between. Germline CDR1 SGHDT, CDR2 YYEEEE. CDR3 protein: CASSLHLTASGNTIYF. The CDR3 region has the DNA TGTGCCAGCAGCTTGCACTTGACAGCCTCTGGAAACACCATATATTTT.

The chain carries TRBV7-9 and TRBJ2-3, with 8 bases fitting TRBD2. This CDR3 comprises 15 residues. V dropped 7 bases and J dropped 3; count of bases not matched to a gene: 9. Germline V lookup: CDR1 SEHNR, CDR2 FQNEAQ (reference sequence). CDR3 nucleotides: TGTGCCAGCACCATGAGAGCGGGAGAAACAGATACGCAGTATTTT. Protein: CASTMRAGETDTQYF.

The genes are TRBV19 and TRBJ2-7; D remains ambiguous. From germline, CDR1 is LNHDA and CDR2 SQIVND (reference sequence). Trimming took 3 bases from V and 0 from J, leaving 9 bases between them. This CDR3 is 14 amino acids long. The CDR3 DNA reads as TGTGCCAGTAGTATTGAGAAATACTCCTACGAGCAGTACTTC. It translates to CASSIEKYSYEQYF.

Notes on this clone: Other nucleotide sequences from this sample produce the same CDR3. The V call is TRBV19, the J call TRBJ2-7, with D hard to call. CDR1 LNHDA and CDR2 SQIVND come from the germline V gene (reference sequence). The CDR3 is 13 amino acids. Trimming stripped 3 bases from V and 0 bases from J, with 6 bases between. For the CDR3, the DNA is TGTGCCAGTAGTATGAGGACCTCCTACGAGCAGTACTTC. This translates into CASSMRTSYEQYF.

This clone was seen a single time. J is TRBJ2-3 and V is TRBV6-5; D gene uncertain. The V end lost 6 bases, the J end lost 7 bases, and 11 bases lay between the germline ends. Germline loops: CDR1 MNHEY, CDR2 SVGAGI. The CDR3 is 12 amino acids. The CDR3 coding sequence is TGTGCCAGCAGCGACCAGTTCTATACGCAGTATTTT. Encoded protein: CASSDQFYTQYF.

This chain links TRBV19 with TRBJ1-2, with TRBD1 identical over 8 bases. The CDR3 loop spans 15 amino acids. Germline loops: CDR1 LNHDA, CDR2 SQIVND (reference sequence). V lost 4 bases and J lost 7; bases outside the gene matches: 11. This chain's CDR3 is CASSTLPGGGGGYTF. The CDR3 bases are TGTGCCAGTAGTACCCTACCAGGGGGCGGCGGTGGCTACACCTTC.

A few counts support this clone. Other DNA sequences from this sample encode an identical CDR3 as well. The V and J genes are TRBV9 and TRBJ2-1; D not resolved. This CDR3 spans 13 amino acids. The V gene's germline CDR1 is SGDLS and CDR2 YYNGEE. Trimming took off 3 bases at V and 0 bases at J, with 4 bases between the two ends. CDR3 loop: CASSEGSYNEQFF. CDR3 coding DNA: TGTGCCAGCAGCGAGGGCTCCTACAATGAGCAGTTCTTC.

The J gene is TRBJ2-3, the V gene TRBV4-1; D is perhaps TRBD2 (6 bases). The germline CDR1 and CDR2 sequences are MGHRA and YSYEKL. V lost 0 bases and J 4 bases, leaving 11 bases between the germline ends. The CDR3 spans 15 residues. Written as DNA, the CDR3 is TGCGCCAGCAGCCAAGATTGGGGGGTATCAGATACGCAGTATTTT. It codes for CASSQDWGVSDTQYF.

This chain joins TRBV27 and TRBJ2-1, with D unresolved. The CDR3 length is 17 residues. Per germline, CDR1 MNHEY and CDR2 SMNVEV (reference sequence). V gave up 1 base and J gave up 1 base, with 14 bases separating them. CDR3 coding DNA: TGTGCCAGCAGTTTATTGTCAGCGCATCTTTCCTACAATGAGCAGTTCTTC. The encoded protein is CASSLLSAHLSYNEQFF.

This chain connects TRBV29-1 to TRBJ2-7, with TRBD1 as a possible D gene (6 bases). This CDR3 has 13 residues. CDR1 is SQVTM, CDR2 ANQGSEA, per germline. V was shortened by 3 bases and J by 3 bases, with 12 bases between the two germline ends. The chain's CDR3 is CSVDDGQSYEQYF. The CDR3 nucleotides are TGCAGCGTTGATGACGGACAGAGCTACGAGCAGTACTTC.

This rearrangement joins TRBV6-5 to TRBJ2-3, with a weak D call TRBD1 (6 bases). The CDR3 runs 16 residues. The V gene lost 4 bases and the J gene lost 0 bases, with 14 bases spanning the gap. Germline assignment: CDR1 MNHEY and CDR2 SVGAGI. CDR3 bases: TGTGCCAGCAGTTTACAGGGAACCTCTAGCACAGATACGCAGTATTTT. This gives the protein CASSLQGTSSTDTQYF.

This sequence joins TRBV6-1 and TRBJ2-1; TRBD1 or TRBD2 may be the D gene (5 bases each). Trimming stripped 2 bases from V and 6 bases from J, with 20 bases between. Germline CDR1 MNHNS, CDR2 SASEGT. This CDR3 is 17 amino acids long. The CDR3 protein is CASSEFHGTLSGNEQFF. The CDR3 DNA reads TGTGCCAGCAGTGAATTTCACGGGACCCTAAGCGGCAATGAGCAGTTCTTC.

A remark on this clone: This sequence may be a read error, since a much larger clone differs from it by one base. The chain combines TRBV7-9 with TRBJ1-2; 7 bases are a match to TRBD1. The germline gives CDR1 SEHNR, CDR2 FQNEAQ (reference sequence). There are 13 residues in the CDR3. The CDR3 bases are TGTGCCGGCAGCCCTAATACAGGGGACGGCTACACCTTC. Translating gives CAGSPNTGDGYTF.

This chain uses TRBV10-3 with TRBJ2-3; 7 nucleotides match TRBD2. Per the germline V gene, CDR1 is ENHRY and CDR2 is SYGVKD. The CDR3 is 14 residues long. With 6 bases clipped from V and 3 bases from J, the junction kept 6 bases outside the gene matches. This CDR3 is CAISRLAITDTQYF. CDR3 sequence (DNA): TGTGCCATCAGCCGACTAGCTATAACAGATACGCAGTATTTT.

CDR3 sequence: CASSLPPADSEIYEQYF. The CDR3 DNA follows: TGTGCCAGCAGTTTACCCCCGGCGGACAGTGAAATCTACGAGCAGTACTTC. V and J are TRBV28 and TRBJ2-7; tentative D call: TRBD1 (6 bases). The CDR3 sequence is 17 residues long. Germline V gives CDR1 MDHEN, CDR2 SYDVKM. Trimming stripped 2 bases from V and 3 bases from J, with 20 bases between.

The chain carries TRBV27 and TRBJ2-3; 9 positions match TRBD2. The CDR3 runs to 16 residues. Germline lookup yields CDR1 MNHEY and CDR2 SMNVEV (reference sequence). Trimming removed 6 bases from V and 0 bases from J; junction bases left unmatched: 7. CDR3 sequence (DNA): TGTGCCAGCAGGGTTCTAGCGGGGCGTAGCACAGATACGCAGTATTTT. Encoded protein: CASRVLAGRSTDTQYF.

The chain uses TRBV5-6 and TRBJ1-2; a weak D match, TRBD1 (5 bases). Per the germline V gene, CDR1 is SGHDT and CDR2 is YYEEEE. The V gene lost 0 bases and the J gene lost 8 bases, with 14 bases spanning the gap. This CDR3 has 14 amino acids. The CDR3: CASSLGDGPRGYTF. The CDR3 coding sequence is TGTGCCAGCAGCTTGGGGGACGGGCCCAGGGGCTACACCTTC.

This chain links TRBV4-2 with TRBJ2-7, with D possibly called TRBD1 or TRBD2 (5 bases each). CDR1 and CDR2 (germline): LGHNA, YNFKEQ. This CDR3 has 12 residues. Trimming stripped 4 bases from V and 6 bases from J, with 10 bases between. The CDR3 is CASSPPGPEQYF. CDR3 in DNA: TGTGCCAGCAGCCCGCCGGGGCCCGAGCAGTACTTC.

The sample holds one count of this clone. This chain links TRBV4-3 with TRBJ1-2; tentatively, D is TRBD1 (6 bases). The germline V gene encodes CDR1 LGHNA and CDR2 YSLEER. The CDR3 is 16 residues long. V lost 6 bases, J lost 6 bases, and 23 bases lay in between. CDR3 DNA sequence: TGCGCCAGCAGAAAAAGGGGGGGGCTGACCGTTCATGGCTACACCTTC. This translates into CASRKRGGLTVHGYTF.

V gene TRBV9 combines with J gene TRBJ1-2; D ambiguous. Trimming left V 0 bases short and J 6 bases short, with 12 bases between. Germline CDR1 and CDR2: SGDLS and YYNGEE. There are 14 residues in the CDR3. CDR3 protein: CASSVGWGGDGYTF. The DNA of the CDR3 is TGTGCCAGCAGCGTAGGTTGGGGTGGGGATGGCTACACCTTC.

CDR3 nucleotide sequence: TGTGCCAGCAGCGAAATAGCGGGAGTGCATTACGAGCAGTACTTC. Translating gives CASSEIAGVHYEQYF. The chain recombines TRBV7-9 with TRBJ2-7; 9 nucleotides match TRBD2. Per the germline V gene, CDR1 is SEHNR and CDR2 is FQNEAQ (reference sequence). The V and J ends lost 5 bases and 4 bases, in that order; junction bases with no gene match: 9. CDR3 length: 15 residues.

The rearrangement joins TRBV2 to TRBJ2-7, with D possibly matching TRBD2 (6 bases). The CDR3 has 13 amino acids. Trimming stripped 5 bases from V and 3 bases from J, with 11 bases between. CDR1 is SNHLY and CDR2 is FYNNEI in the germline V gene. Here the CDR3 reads CASSPGSGYEQYF. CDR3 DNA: TGTGCCAGCAGTCCCGGGAGTGGCTACGAGCAGTACTTC.

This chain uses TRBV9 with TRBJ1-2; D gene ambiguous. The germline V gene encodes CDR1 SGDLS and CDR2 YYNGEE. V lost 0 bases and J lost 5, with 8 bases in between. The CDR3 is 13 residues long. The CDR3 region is CASSVDEGYGYTF. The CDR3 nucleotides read TGTGCCAGCAGCGTAGATGAGGGATATGGCTACACCTTC.

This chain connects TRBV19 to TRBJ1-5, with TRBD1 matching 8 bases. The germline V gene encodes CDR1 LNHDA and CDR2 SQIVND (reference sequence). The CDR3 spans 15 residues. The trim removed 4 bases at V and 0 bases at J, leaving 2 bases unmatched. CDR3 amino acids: CASSSQGASNQPQHF. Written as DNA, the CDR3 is TGTGCCAGTAGTAGTCAGGGGGCTAGCAATCAGCCCCAGCATTTT.

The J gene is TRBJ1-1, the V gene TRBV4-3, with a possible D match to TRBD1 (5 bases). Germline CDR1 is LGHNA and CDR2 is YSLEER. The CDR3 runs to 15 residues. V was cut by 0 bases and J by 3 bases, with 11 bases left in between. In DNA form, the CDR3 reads TGCGCCAGCAGCCAAGACGGGGACGGATACACTGAAGCTTTCTTT. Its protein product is CASSQDGDGYTEAFF.

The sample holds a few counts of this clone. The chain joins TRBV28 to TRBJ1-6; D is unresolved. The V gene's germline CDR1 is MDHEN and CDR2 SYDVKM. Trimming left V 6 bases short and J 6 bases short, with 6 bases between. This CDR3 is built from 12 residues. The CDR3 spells CASRIGNSPLHF. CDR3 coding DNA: TGTGCCAGCAGGATCGGTAATTCACCCCTCCACTTT.